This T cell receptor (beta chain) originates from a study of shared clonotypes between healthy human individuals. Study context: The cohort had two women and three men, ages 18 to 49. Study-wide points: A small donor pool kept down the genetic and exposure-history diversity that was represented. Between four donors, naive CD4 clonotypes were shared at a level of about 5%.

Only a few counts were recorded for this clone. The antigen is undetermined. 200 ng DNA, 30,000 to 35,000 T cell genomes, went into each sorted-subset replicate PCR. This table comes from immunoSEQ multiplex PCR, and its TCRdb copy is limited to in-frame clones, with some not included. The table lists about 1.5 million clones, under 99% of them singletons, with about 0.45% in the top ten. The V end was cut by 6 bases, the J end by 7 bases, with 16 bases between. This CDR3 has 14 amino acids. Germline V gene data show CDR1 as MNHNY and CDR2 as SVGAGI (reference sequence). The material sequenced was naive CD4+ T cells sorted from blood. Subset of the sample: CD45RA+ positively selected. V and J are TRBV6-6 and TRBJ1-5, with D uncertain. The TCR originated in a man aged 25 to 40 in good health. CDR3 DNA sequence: TGTGCCAGCAGCCCAGACACAAAGGGCCAGCCCCAGCATTTT. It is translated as CASSPDTKGQPQHF.